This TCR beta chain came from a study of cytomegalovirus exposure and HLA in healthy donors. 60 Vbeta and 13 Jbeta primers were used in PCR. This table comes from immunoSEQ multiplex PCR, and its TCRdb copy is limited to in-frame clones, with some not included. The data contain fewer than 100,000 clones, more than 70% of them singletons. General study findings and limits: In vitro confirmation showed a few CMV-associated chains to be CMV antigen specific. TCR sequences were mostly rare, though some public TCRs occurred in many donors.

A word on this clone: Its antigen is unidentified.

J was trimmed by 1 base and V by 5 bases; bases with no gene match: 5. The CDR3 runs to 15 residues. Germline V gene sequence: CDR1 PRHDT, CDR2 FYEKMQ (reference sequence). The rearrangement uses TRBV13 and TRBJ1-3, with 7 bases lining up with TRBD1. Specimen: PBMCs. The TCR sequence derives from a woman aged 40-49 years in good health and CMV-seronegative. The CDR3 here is CASSRRDRSGNTIYF. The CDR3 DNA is TGTGCCAGCAGCCGCAGGGACAGATCTGGAAACACCATATATTTT.